This TCR beta chain was recovered during a study of blood T cell repertoires in COVID-19. In the study overall: Some COVID-19 samples were acute and others convalescent; all came from the United States, Italy and Spain.

CDR1 is SNHLY and CDR2 is FYNNEI in the germline V gene. This CDR3 comprises 12 residues. The ends were cut back, 3 bases at V and 7 bases at J, with 9 bases in the middle. Method: immunoSEQ multiplex PCR; TCRdb's copy keeps in-frame clones and lacks some. The table shows 150,000 to 200,000 clones, with around 77% occurring only once. This sequence originates from a man in his 60s with active or convalescent COVID-19. The chain links TRBV2 to TRBJ1-1, with D possibly being TRBD1 (5 bases). The sample taken for sequencing was peripheral blood. CDR3 sequence: CASSDPGIEAFF. The CDR3 DNA is TGTGCCAGCAGTGACCCAGGGATTGAAGCTTTCTTT. Combining the CDR3 with reference TRBV2 and TRBJ1-1 gives the whole variable domain EPEVTQTPSHQVTQMGQEVILRCVPISNHLYFYWYRQILGQKVEFLVSFYNNEISEKSEIFDDQFSVERPDGSNFTLKIRSTKLEDSAMYFCASSDPGIEAFFGQGTRLTVV.